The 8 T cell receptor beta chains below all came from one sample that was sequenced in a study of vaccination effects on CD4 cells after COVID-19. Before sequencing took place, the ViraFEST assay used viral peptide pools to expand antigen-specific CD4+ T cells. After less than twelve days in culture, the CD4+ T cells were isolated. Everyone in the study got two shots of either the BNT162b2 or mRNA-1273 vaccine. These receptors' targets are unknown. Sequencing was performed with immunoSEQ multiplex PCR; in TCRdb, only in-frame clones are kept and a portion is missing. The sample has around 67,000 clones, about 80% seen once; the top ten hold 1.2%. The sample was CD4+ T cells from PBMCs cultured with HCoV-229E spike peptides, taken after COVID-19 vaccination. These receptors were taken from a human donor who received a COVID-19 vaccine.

In DNA, the CDR3 is TGTGCCAGCAGTGAATTGAGGGTCGCCGGAAACACCATATATTTT. Translation gives CASSELRVAGNTIYF. This chain connects TRBV25-1 to TRBJ1-3; D unclear. The CDR3 runs 15 residues. V lost 1 base and J 4 bases, leaving 11 bases between the germline ends. Germline V CDR1 and CDR2: MGHDK, SYGVNS.

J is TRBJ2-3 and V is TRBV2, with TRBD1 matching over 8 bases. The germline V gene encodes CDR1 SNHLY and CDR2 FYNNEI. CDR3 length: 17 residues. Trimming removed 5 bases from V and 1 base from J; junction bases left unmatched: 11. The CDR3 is CASSPGTGWDGTDTQYF. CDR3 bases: TGTGCCAGCAGTCCAGGGACAGGTTGGGATGGCACAGATACGCAGTATTTT. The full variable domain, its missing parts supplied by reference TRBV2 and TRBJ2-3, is EPEVTQTPSHQVTQMGQEVILRCVPISNHLYFYWYRQILGQKVEFLVSFYNNEISEKSEIFDDQFSVERPDGSNFTLKIRSTKLEDSAMYFCASSPGTGWDGTDTQYFGPGTRLTVL.

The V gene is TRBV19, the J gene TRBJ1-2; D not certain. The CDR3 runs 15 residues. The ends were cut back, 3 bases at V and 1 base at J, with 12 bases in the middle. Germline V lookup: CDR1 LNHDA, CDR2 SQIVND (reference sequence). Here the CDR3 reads CASSIGPGVNYGYTF. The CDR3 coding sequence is TGTGCCAGTAGTATTGGCCCGGGTGTTAACTATGGCTACACCTTC.

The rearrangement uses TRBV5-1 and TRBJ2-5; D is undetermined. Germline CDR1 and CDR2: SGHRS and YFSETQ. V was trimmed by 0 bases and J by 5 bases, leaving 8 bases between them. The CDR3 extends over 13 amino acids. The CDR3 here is CASSLGGAETQYF. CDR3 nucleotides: TGCGCCAGCAGCTTGGGCGGAGCGGAGACCCAGTACTTC.

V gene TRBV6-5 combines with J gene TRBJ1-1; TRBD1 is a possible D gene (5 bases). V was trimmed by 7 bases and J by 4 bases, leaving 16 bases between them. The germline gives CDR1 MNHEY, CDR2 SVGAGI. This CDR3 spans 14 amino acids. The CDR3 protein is CASTINTGGTEAFF. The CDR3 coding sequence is TGTGCCAGCACCATAAATACGGGGGGCACTGAAGCTTTCTTT.

The CDR3 sequence: CATSSLRQGLSNQPQHF. The CDR3 DNA reads as TGTGCCACCAGCAGCCTTAGACAGGGGTTGAGCAATCAGCCCCAGCATTTT. The chain recombines TRBV15 with TRBJ1-5, with TRBD1 matching 8 bases. Trimming removed 3 bases from V and 1 base from J; junction bases left unmatched: 8. CDR1 and CDR2 (germline): LNHNV, YYDKDF (reference sequence). CDR3 size: 17 residues.

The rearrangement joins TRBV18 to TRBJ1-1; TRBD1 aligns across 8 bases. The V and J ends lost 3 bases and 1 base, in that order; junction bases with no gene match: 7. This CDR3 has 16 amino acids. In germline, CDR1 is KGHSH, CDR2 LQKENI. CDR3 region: CASSPILGQGNTEAFF. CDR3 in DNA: TGTGCCAGCTCACCGATATTAGGACAGGGGAACACTGAAGCTTTCTTT.

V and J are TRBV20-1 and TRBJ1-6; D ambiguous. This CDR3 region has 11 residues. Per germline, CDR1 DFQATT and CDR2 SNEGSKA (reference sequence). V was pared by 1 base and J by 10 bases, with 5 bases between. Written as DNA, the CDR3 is TGCAGTGCTAGAGTGGGGTCACCCCTCCACTTT. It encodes CSARVGSPLHF.